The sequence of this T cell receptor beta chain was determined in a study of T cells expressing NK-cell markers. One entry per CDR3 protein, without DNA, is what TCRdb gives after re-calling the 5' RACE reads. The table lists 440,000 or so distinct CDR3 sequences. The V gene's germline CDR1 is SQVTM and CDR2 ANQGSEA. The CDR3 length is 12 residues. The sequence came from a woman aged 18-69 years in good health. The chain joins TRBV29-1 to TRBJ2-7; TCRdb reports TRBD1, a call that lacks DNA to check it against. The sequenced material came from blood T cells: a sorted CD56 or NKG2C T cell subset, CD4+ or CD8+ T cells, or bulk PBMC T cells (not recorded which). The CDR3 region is CSVEGGPWEQYF.